These 18 T cell receptor beta chains came from one sample sequenced in a study of vaccination and CD4 T cells after COVID-19. Treatment given: approximately nine-day PBMC culture with coronavirus spike peptide pools or control peptides (ViraFEST assay). The antigens of these receptors remain unknown. The Oncomine TCR Beta short-read assay sequenced DNA from cultured CD4+ T cells. TCRdb itself ran the PCR reads through MiXCR, one entry per CDR3 protein. The repertoire holds about 12,000 distinct CDR3 sequences, with less than 55% as singletons. The sample taken for sequencing was CD4+ T cells from blood, cultured in vitro. The receptors here all came from a human donor who had recovered from COVID-19.

The V call is TRBV25-1, the J call TRBJ1-1, with D perhaps TRBD1 (5 bases). The CDR3 length is 14 residues. V lost 4 bases and J 1 base, leaving 10 bases between the germline ends. The germline gives CDR1 MGHDK, CDR2 SYGVNS. The CDR3 is CASSAGGSNTEAFF. The CDR3, as DNA: TGTGCCAGCAGTGCCGGGGGGTCGAACACTGAAGCTTTCTTT.

The chain joins TRBV4-1 to TRBJ1-6; 7 bases are shared with TRBD1. The trim removed 0 bases at V and 11 bases at J, leaving 7 bases unmatched. Germline CDR1 and CDR2: MGHRA and YSYEKL. This CDR3 comprises 15 residues. The CDR3 nucleotides are TGCGCCAGCAGCCAAGATGAGGACAGGAGGACACCCCTCCACTTT. This codes for CASSQDEDRRTPLHF.

V and J are TRBV10-1 and TRBJ1-1; possible D gene TRBD1, 6 bases. The V end lost 2 bases, the J end lost 1 base, and 11 bases lay between the germline ends. CDR3 length: 15 amino acids. Per germline, CDR1 WNHNN and CDR2 SYGVQD (reference sequence). The CDR3: CASSERGRGNTEAFF. CDR3 sequence (DNA): TGCGCCAGCAGTGAGCGGGGGCGCGGGAACACTGAAGCTTTCTTT.

By proportion, this clonotype is medium-sized. The chain has TRBV6-1 and TRBJ2-5; 11 bases are shared with TRBD2. The CDR3 has 15 residues. Germline lookup yields CDR1 MNHNS and CDR2 SASEGT. V lost 2 bases, J lost 1 base, and 0 bases stayed unmatched. CDR3 DNA: TGTGCCAGCAGTGAACTAGCGGGGGGCCAAGAGACCCAGTACTTC. Protein sequence: CASSELAGGQETQYF.

The rearrangement uses TRBV6-5 and TRBJ2-1, with 10 bases fitting TRBD2. Germline V gives CDR1 MNHEY, CDR2 SVGAGI. CDR3 length: 16 amino acids. V dropped 4 bases and J dropped 9; count of bases not matched to a gene: 12. CDR3 sequence: CASSFSTSGNIIEQFF. The CDR3 DNA is TGTGCCAGCAGTTTTTCTACTAGCGGGAACATTATTGAGCAGTTCTTC.

V is TRBV15 and J is TRBJ1-2; TRBD1 might be the D (5 bases). The V gene lost 0 bases and the J gene lost 4 bases, with 15 bases spanning the gap. From germline, CDR1 is LNHNV and CDR2 YYDKDF (reference sequence). The CDR3 totals 16 residues. CDR3 DNA: TGTGCCACCAGCAGAGATGGGGCAGGGAGTGTCTATGGCTACACCTTC. It yields the protein CATSRDGAGSVYGYTF. The variable domain in full, with the rest retrieved from reference TRBV15 and TRBJ1-2, is DAMVIQNPRYQVTQFGKPVTLSCSQTLNHNVMYWYQQKSSQAPKLLFHYYDKDFNNEADTPDNFQSRRPNTSFCFLDIRSPGLGDTAMYLCATSRDGAGSVYGYTFGSGTRLTVV.

V gene TRBV27 combines with J gene TRBJ1-2, with 8 bases aligning to TRBD1. Per the germline V gene, CDR1 is MNHEY and CDR2 is SMNVEV (reference sequence). This CDR3 region has 14 residues. Losses at the gene ends were 8 bases for V and 0 bases for J; bases not matched to a gene: 5. In nucleotides, the CDR3 is TGTGCCAGCTCGGTACAGGGGGCTAACTATGGCTACACCTTC. Translation: CASSVQGANYGYTF.

The genes are TRBV5-5 and TRBJ1-1; D uncertain. Per the germline V gene, CDR1 is SGHKS and CDR2 is YYEKEE (reference sequence). The CDR3 covers 14 residues. Trimming pared 4 bases from V and 4 bases from J, leaving 14 bases between. The CDR3 loop is CASSPVGRSTEAFF. The CDR3 nucleotides read TGTGCCAGCAGCCCGGTGGGGAGGTCCACTGAAGCTTTCTTT.

The V gene is TRBV7-2, the J gene TRBJ2-3; TRBD2 agrees at 9 bases. CDR1 is SGHTA, CDR2 FQGNSA, per germline. The CDR3 is made up of 16 amino acids. Trimming at V came to 5 bases and at J to 4 bases, leaving 10 bases not matched to a gene. CDR3 region: CASSVGPGGGADTQYF. In nucleotides, the CDR3 is TGTGCCAGCAGCGTAGGACCTGGCGGGGGGGCAGATACGCAGTATTTT.

The J gene is TRBJ2-7, the V gene TRBV11-2, with D unclear. Germline values: CDR1 SGHAT, CDR2 FQNNGV. The CDR3 sequence is 14 residues long. Trimming took 0 bases from V and 0 from J, leaving 6 bases between them. The DNA for the CDR3 is TGTGCCAGCAGCTTAGAAGGCAGCTCCTACGAGCAGTACTTC. Translation gives CASSLEGSSYEQYF.

This clonotype has only a few counts. J is TRBJ2-5 and V is TRBV5-1; D gene ambiguous. The CDR3 runs to 12 residues. CDR1 SGHRS and CDR2 YFSETQ come from the germline V gene. Trimming cost V 2 bases and J 0 bases, with 2 bases left between them. CDR3 DNA sequence: TGCGCCAGCAGCTTCGACCAAGAGACCCAGTACTTC. As protein: CASSFDQETQYF.

J is TRBJ2-7 and V is TRBV2; D remains unclear. V was cut by 6 bases and J by 4 bases, with 7 bases left in between. This CDR3 is 11 amino acids long. From germline, CDR1 is SNHLY and CDR2 FYNNEI. The CDR3 DNA reads as TGTGCCAGCAGCGAGATTTACGAGCAGTACTTC. It translates to CASSEIYEQYF.

V usage is TRBV7-2 and J usage is TRBJ2-1; 9 nucleotides agree with TRBD1. The CDR3 loop spans 14 amino acids. Per the germline V gene, CDR1 is SGHTA and CDR2 is FQGNSA. Unmatched junction bases numbered 4, after V lost 4 bases and J lost 6 bases. The CDR3 here is CASSSRTGVNEQFF. Written as DNA, the CDR3 is TGTGCCAGCAGCTCCAGGACAGGGGTCAATGAGCAGTTCTTC.

This chain connects TRBV20-1 to TRBJ2-7, with TRBD2 matching 7 bases. The CDR3 consists of 15 residues. Germline assignment: CDR1 DFQATT and CDR2 SNEGSKA (reference sequence). The V gene end was trimmed by 5 bases and the J gene end by 4 bases; junction bases not matched to a gene: 14. This CDR3 reads CSASRYPSGQYEQYF. The CDR3 bases are TGCAGTGCTTCACGATATCCTAGCGGACAATACGAGCAGTACTTC.

The genes are TRBV2 and TRBJ2-7; D is uncertain. The germline V and J ends were trimmed by 6 bases and 2 bases, with 14 bases remaining between them. Germline loops: CDR1 SNHLY, CDR2 FYNNEI. CDR3 size: 14 residues. CDR3 residues: CASSPPGPPYEQYF. CDR3 nucleotides: TGTGCCAGCAGCCCACCAGGTCCGCCCTACGAGCAGTACTTC.

The chain has TRBV30 and TRBJ1-2, with D maybe TRBD1 (6 bases). Trimming cost V 5 bases and J 1 base, with 14 bases left between them. The CDR3 has 14 residues. Germline loops: CDR1 GTSNPN, CDR2 SVGIG (reference sequence). As DNA, the CDR3 is TGTGCCTGGTACGGACAGAGTTTTAACTATGGCTACACCTTC. This codes for CAWYGQSFNYGYTF.

V usage is TRBV20-1 and J usage is TRBJ2-3; the match to TRBD2 covers 10 bases. This CDR3 spans 17 amino acids. V gave up 2 bases and J gave up 0 bases; unmatched junction bases: 8. Germline-derived CDR1 and CDR2 are DFQATT and SNEGSKA (reference sequence). CDR3 coding DNA: TGCAGTGCTAGATTACTAGCGGGGTACACTAGCACAGATACGCAGTATTTT. Translated: CSARLLAGYTSTDTQYF.

V and J are TRBV4-3 and TRBJ1-3; no reliable D call. Germline V gene data show CDR1 as LGHNA and CDR2 as YSLEER. This CDR3 contains 15 residues. The ends were cut back, 3 bases at V and 0 bases at J, with 9 bases in the middle. This CDR3 is CASSQYPGSGNTIYF. DNA for the CDR3: TGCGCCAGCAGCCAGTACCCAGGCTCTGGAAACACCATATATTTT.